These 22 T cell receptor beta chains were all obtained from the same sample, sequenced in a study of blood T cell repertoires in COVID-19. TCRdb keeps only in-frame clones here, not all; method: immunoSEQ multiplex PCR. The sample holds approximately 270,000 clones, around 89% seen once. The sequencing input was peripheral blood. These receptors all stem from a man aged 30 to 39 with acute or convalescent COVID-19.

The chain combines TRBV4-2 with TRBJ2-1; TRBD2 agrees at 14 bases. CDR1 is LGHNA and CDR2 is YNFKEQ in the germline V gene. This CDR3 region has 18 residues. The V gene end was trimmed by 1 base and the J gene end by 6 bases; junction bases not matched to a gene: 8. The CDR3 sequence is CASSQVGLAGVFLNEQFF. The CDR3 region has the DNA TGTGCCAGCAGCCAAGTGGGACTAGCGGGAGTGTTCCTCAATGAGCAGTTCTTC.

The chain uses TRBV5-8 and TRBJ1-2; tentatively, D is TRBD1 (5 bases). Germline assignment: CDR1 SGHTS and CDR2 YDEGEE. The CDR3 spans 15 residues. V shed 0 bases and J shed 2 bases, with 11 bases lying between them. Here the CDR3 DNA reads TGTGCCAGCAGCTTGGTAGGGGAAGAAAACTATGGCTACACCTTC. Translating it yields CASSLVGEENYGYTF. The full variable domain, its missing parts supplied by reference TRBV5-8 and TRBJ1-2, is EAGVTQSPTHLIKTRGQQATLRCSPISGHTSVYWYQQALGLGLQFLLWYDEGEERNRGNFPPRFSGRQFPNYSSELNVNALELEDSALYLCASSLVGEENYGYTFGSGTRLTVV.

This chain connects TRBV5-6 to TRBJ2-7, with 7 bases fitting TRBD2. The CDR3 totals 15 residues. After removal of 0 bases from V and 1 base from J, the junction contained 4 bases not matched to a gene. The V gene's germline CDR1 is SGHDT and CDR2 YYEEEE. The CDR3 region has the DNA TGTGCCAGCAGCTTGGGGCCTAGCGGATCCTACGAGCAGTACTTC. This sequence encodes CASSLGPSGSYEQYF.

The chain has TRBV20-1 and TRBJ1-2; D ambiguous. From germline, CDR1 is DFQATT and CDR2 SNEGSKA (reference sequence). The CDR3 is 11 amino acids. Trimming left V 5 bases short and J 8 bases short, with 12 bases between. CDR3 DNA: TGCAGTGCTCCCACATATTCGGGCTACACCTTC. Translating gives CSAPTYSGYTF.

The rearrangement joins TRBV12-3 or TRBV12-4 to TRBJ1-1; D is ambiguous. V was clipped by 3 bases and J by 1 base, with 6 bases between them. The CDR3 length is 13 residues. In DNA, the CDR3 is TGTGCCAGCAGTTTTCTGCGGAACACTGAAGCTTTCTTT. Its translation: CASSFLRNTEAFF.

The CDR3 sequence: CASSVLTSGNTIYF. CDR3 coding DNA: TGTGCCAGCAGTGTACTTACCTCTGGAAACACCATATATTTT. V gene TRBV2 combines with J gene TRBJ1-3; D gene ambiguous. CDR1 is SNHLY, CDR2 FYNNEI, per germline. The V and J ends lost 4 bases and 0 bases respectively, with 7 bases between them. The CDR3 contains 14 residues.

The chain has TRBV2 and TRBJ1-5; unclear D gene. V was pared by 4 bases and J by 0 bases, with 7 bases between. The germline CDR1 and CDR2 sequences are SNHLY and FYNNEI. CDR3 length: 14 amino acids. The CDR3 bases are TGTGCCAGCAGTGGGGAGTATAGCAATCAGCCCCAGCATTTT. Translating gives CASSGEYSNQPQHF. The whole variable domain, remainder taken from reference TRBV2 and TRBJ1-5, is EPEVTQTPSHQVTQMGQEVILRCVPISNHLYFYWYRQILGQKVEFLVSFYNNEISEKSEIFDDQFSVERPDGSNFTLKIRSTKLEDSAMYFCASSGEYSNQPQHFGDGTRLSIL.

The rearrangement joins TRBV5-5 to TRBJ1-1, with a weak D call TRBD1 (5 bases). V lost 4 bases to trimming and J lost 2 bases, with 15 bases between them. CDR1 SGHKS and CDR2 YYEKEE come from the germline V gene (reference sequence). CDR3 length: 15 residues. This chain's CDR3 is CASSLRQLTNTEAFF. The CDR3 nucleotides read TGTGCCAGCAGCCTAAGACAGTTAACAAACACTGAAGCTTTCTTT.

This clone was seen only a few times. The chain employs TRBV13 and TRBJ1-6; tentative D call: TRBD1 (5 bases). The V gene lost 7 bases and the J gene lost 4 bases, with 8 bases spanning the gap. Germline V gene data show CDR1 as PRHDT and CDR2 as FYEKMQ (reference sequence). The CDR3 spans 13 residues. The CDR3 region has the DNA TGTGCCAGCACAGACAGATATAATTCACCCCTCCACTTT. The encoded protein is CASTDRYNSPLHF.

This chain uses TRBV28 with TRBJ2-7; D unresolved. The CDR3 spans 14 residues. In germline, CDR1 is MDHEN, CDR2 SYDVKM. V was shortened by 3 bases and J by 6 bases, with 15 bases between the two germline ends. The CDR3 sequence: CASSFLRSSAEQYF. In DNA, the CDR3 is TGTGCCAGCAGTTTTCTCAGGTCGTCGGCCGAGCAGTACTTC.

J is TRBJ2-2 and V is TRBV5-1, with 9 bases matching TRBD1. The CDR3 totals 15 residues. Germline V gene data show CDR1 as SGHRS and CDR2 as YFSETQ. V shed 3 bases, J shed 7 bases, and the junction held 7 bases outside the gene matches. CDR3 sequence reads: CASSWGDRAGGELFF. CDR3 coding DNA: TGCGCCAGCAGCTGGGGGGACAGGGCAGGCGGGGAGCTGTTTTTT.

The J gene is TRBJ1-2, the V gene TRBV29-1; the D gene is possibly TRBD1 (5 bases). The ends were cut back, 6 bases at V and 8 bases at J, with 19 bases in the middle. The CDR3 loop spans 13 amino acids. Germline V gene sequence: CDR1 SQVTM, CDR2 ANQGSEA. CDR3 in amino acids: CSVRDPSFGGYTF. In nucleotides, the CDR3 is TGCAGCGTCAGGGATCCCTCGTTCGGGGGCTACACCTTC.

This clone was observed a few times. The CDR3 coding sequence is TGTGCTAGTGGTATGTTAGCGGGGAGCCCCTACAATGAGCAGTTCTTC. Its translation: CASGMLAGSPYNEQFF. This sequence joins TRBV12-5 and TRBJ2-1; 8 nucleotides line up with TRBD2. Germline CDR1 reads LGHNT; CDR2 reads FRNRAP. V trimming: 5 bases; J trimming: 2 bases; junction bases outside the gene matches: 8. CDR3 length: 16 residues.

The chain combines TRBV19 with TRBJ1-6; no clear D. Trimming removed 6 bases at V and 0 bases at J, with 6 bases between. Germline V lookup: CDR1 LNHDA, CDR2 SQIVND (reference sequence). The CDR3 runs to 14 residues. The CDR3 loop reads CASRHSSYNSPLHF. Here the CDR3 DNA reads TGTGCCAGTAGGCACAGCTCCTATAATTCACCCCTCCACTTT.

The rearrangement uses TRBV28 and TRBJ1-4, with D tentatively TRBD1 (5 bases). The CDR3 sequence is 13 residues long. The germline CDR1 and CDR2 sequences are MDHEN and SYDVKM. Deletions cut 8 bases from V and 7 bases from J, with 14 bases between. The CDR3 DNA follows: TGTGCCAGCCAGCAGGGTGGTGGTGAAAAACTGTTTTTT. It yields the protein CASQQGGGEKLFF. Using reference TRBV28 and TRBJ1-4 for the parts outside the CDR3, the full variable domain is DVKVTQSSRYLVKRTGEKVFLECVQDMDHENMFWYRQDPGLGLRLIYFSYDVKMKEKGDIPEGYSVSREKKERFSLILESASTNQTSMYLCASQQGGGEKLFFGSGTQLSVL.

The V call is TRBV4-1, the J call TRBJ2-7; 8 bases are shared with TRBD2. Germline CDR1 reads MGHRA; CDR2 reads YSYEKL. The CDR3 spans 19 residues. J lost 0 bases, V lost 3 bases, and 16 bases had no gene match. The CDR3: CASSHMKGGLAGPSYEQYF. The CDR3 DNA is TGCGCCAGCAGCCACATGAAGGGGGGCTTAGCGGGACCCTCCTACGAGCAGTACTTC.

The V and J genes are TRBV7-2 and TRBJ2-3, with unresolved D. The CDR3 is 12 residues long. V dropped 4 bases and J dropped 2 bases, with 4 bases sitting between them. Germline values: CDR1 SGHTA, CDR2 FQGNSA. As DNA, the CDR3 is TGTGCCAGCAGCTCCTACACAGATACGCAGTATTTT. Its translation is CASSSYTDTQYF.

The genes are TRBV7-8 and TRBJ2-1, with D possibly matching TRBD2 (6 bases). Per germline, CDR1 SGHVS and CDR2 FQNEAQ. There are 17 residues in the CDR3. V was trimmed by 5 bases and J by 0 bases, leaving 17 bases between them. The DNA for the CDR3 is TGTGCCAGCAGCGAAATAGCGGAATCGAGCTCCTACAATGAGCAGTTCTTC. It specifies CASSEIAESSSYNEQFF.

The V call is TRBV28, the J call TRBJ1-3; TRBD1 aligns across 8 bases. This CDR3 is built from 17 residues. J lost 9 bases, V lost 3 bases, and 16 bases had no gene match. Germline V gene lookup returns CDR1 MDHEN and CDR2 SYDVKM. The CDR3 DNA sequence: TGTGCCAGCAGTTTGCCCCTCGGGACAGGCACTCTAGTCACCATATATTTT. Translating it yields CASSLPLGTGTLVTIYF.

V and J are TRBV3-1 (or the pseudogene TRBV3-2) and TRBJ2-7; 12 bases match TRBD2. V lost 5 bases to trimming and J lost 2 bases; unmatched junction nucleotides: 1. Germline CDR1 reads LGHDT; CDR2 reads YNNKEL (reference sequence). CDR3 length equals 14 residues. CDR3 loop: CASSSSGRAYEQYF. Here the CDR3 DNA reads TGTGCCAGCAGCTCTAGCGGGAGGGCCTACGAGCAGTACTTC.

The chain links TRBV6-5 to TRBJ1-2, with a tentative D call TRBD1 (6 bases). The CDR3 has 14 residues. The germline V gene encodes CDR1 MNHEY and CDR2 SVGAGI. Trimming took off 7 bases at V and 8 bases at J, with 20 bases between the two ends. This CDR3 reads CASTDRTRAPGYTF. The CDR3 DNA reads TGTGCCAGCACCGACAGGACAAGGGCCCCCGGCTACACCTTC.

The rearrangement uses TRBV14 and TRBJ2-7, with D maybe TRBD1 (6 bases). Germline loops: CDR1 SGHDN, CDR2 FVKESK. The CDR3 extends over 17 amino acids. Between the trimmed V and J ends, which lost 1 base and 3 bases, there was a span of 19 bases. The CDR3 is CASSQGARQGLSYEQYF. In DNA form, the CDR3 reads TGTGCCAGCAGCCAAGGGGCCCGGCAGGGGCTAAGCTACGAGCAGTACTTC.